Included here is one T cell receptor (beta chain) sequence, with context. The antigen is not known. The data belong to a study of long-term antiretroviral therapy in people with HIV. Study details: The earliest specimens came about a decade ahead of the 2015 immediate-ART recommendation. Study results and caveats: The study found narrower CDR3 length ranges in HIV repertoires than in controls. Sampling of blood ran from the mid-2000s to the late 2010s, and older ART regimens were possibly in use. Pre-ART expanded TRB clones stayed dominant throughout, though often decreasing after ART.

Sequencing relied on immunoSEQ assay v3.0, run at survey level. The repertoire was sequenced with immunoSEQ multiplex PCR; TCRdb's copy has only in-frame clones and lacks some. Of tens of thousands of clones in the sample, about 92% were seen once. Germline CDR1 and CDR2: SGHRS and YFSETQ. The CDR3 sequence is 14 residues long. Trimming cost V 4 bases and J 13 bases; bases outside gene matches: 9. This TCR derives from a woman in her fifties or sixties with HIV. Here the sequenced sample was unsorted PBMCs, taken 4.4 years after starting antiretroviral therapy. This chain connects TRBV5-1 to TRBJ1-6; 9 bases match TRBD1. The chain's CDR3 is CASSTDGTGSPLHF. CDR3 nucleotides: TGCGCCAGCAGCACCGACGGGACAGGGAGTCCCCTCCACTTT.